Listed below are T cell receptor beta chains from one sample, sequenced in a study of pediatric ulcerative colitis. The repertoire was sequenced with immunoSEQ multiplex PCR; TCRdb's copy has only in-frame clones and lacks some. Of roughly 30,000 clones listed, roughly four fifths are singletons. The sample comprised blood. These receptors all come from a boy aged 5-17 years with severe ulcerative colitis. Both conserved end residues are part of each CDR3.

V gene	J gene	CDR3 protein
TRBV7-3	TRBJ2-7	CASSPGQGYYEQYF
TRBV6-5	TRBJ1-1	CASSVGAGTEAFF
TRBV19	TRBJ1-5	CATGADSNQPQHF
TRBV6-1	TRBJ1-2	CASRSGTSNYGYTF
TRBV5-1	TRBJ1-1	CASSETGLNTEAFF
TRBV2	TRBJ1-2	CASSEARDYGYTF
TRBV2	TRBJ1-1	CASGGHGEAFF
TRBV5-1	TRBJ2-1	CASSLGQYNEQFF
TRBV2	TRBJ2-5	CASSEALMWRSLETQYF
TRBV2	TRBJ1-4	CASRSSRGREKLFF
TRBV19	TRBJ1-3	CASSIRPGNTIYF
TRBV28	TRBJ1-6	CASSLGQGNSPLHF
TRBV7-2	TRBJ1-4	CASSAGAREKLFF
TRBV2	TRBJ1-5	CASTEGAGPYSPQHF
TRBV7-9	TRBJ2-5	CASGTWTQGGETQYF
TRBV7-2	TRBJ2-3	CASSPGGVHTDTQYF
TRBV23-1	TRBJ1-4	CASSQSHFIRTGALATNEKLFF
TRBV28	TRBJ1-5	CASSLAGRSNQPQHF
TRBV10-3	TRBJ2-7	CAISVQGAYEQYF
TRBV7-2	TRBJ1-2	CASSLMVMGALGYTF
TRBV7-9	TRBJ2-1	CASSLAGLSSYNEQFF
TRBV11-2	TRBJ1-1	CASSLVQGNTEAFF
TRBV9	TRBJ2-3	CASNLRGTGNHRDTQYF
TRBV6-5	TRBJ1-2	CASSYGSRGGYTF
TRBV7-2	TRBJ1-2	CASTQQGPYGYTF
TRBV5-1	TRBJ2-7	CASSVAGGTDSYEQYF
TRBV15	TRBJ2-1	CATSPRPQGEHEQFF
TRBV18	TRBJ2-7	CASSPTDSSYEQYF
TRBV15	TRBJ2-3	CATSRDLAGVGDTQYF
TRBV19	TRBJ1-2	CASSREGQGSYTF
TRBV28	TRBJ1-2	CASSTPGREGAGGYTF
TRBV4-3	TRBJ1-1	CASSQDPLNTEAFF
TRBV5-4	TRBJ1-5	CASSLEGSNQPQHF
TRBV6-6	TRBJ1-1	CASSFQGTNTEAFF
TRBV5-4	TRBJ1-2	CASSLRDRGNPNYGYTF
TRBV5-8	TRBJ1-1	CASSLRGNTEAFF
TRBV11-2	TRBJ2-7	CASSNGEQYF
TRBV6-5	TRBJ1-2	CASSYSTGRDSYGYTF
TRBV6-5	TRBJ1-5	CASRADRDSNQPQHF
TRBV15	TRBJ1-2	CATSRMDRERNGYTF